This T cell receptor beta chain was obtained from a study of blood T cell repertoires in COVID-19. Two negative PCRs, clearance, or symptom resolution characterized the recovered Cohort 3 donors. Unmatched junction bases numbered 14, after V lost 6 bases and J lost 9 bases. The CDR3 has 17 residues. Germline V gene lookup returns CDR1 SGHRS and CDR2 YFSETQ. Using immunoSEQ multiplex PCR, the repertoire was profiled, and TCRdb retains in-frame clones only, with some absent. The sample has more than 400,000 clones; about 85% are singletons. The receptor was isolated from a woman aged 18 to 35 who had recovered from COVID-19. The sample comprised PBMCs or T cells enriched from blood (not recorded which). The V call is TRBV5-1, the J call TRBJ2-1; 14 positions agree with TRBD2. The DNA of the CDR3 is TGCGCCAGCACCATGGACCCGGGACTAGCGGGGGCCGGTGAGCAGTTCTTC. It encodes CASTMDPGLAGAGEQFF.